A single sample gave rise to the 10 T cell receptor beta chains below, sequenced in a study of cytomegalovirus exposure and HLA in healthy donors. In the PCR, 60 Vbeta and 13 Jbeta primers were used. Clones were read by immunoSEQ multiplex PCR, and TCRdb kept only the in-frame ones, dropping some. The sample holds more than 90,000 clones, just under 80% seen once. Input material: PBMCs. These receptors were taken from a woman aged 35 to 49 in good health and CMV-seronegative.

The gene calls are TRBV25-1 and TRBJ2-7; 7 bases fit TRBD1. Germline V gives CDR1 MGHDK, CDR2 SYGVNS. J gave up 5 bases and V 10 bases, and 11 bases lay outside the gene matches. This CDR3 is built from 13 residues. DNA of the CDR3: TGTGCCACCCGGAGACAGGGTGGGGACGAGCAGTACTTC. Amino acid sequence: CATRRQGGDEQYF.

The chain carries TRBV4-2 and TRBJ2-1; 8 bases match TRBD2. Germline CDR1 and CDR2: LGHNA and YNFKEQ. The CDR3 loop spans 15 amino acids. With 7 bases clipped from V and 9 bases from J, the junction kept 14 bases outside the gene matches. CDR3 sequence: CASNSPGKAGVEQFF. DNA of the CDR3: TGTGCCAGCAACTCTCCAGGGAAAGCGGGAGTTGAGCAGTTCTTC.

V is TRBV7-2 and J is TRBJ2-1; 7 nucleotides align to TRBD2. Germline lookup yields CDR1 SGHTA and CDR2 FQGNSA. Germline trimming cut 2 bases from V and 7 bases from J; bases unmatched to any gene: 11. The CDR3 runs 16 residues. The CDR3, as DNA: TGTGCCAGCAGCTTAATTGGCGGGAGACAAAAGAATGAGCAGTTCTTC. It translates to CASSLIGGRQKNEQFF.

The V gene is TRBV19, the J gene TRBJ1-2, with TRBD1 matching 8 bases. Germline V gene lookup returns CDR1 LNHDA and CDR2 SQIVND (reference sequence). V dropped 3 bases and J dropped 4; count of bases not matched to a gene: 7. This CDR3 has 15 residues. Here the CDR3 DNA reads TGTGCCAGTAGTATTTCTATGGACAGGGCCTATGGCTACACCTTC. Translation gives CASSISMDRAYGYTF. The full variable domain, with the rest looked up from reference TRBV19 and TRBJ1-2, is DGGITQSPKYLFRKEGQNVTLSCEQNLNHDAMYWYRQDPGQGLRLIYYSQIVNDFQKGDIAEGYSVSREKKESFPLTVTSAQKNPTAFYLCASSISMDRAYGYTFGSGTRLTVV.

The rearrangement joins TRBV7-9 to TRBJ2-1; D is possibly TRBD2 (5 bases). Between the trimmed V and J ends, which lost 2 bases and 7 bases, there was a span of 9 bases. CDR1 SEHNR and CDR2 FQNEAQ come from the germline V gene (reference sequence). CDR3 size: 13 residues. CDR3 amino acids: CASSLLSGNEQFF. For the CDR3, the DNA is TGTGCCAGCAGCTTATTATCGGGAAATGAGCAGTTCTTC.

V is TRBV5-6 and J is TRBJ2-7, with 8 bases matching TRBD2. With V trimmed by 0 bases and J by 5 bases, 7 bases remained unmatched. The CDR3 has 15 residues. Germline V gives CDR1 SGHDT, CDR2 YYEEEE. This CDR3 reads CASSLGLAGVNEQYF. Here the CDR3 DNA reads TGTGCCAGCAGCTTGGGGCTAGCGGGTGTCAACGAGCAGTACTTC.

The chain is built from TRBV2 and TRBJ2-1; 9 bases agree with TRBD1. Trimming took 10 bases from V and 0 from J; bases not matched to a gene: 7. From germline, CDR1 is SNHLY and CDR2 FYNNEI. The CDR3 runs to 15 residues. For the CDR3, the DNA is TGTGCCATCACCGGGACAGGGAGCTCCTACAATGAGCAGTTCTTC. Its translation is CAITGTGSSYNEQFF.

V is TRBV7-9 and J is TRBJ1-1; TRBD1 aligns across 11 bases. The junction had 5 bases not matched to a gene; V was cut back by 5 bases and J by 3 bases. CDR3 length: 15 residues. Germline V gene sequence: CDR1 SEHNR, CDR2 FQNEAQ (reference sequence). The DNA for the CDR3 is TGTGCCAGCAGCCCCGGACAGGGGGCGGACACTGAAGCTTTCTTT. This codes for CASSPGQGADTEAFF.

This chain connects TRBV10-3 to TRBJ2-1; D is unclear. Germline V gene data show CDR1 as ENHRY and CDR2 as SYGVKD. The CDR3 consists of 13 residues. With 8 bases removed from V and 0 bases from J, the gap between germline ends came to 8 bases. The CDR3 DNA sequence: TGTGCCATCTCCGTGGCCTCCTACAATGAGCAGTTCTTC. This translates into CAISVASYNEQFF.

The CDR3 sequence is CASRALGGSWEQFF. In nucleotides, the CDR3 is TGTGCCAGTAGGGCCTTGGGCGGGAGTTGGGAGCAGTTCTTC. The J gene is TRBJ2-1, the V gene TRBV19; 7 bases map to TRBD2. V lost 6 bases to trimming and J lost 10 bases; unmatched junction nucleotides: 12. Germline assignment: CDR1 LNHDA and CDR2 SQIVND (reference sequence). This CDR3 region has 14 residues.